The following is a TCR beta chain sequence with its context. Its target is not known. Method: immunoSEQ multiplex PCR; TCRdb's copy keeps in-frame clones and lacks some. The sample carries some 120,000 clones, about 80% recorded once. Germline loops: CDR1 SQVTM, CDR2 ANQGSEA. CDR3 size: 16 residues. V dropped 7 bases and J dropped 3 bases, with 24 bases sitting between them. The data were taken from a study of identifying expanded T cells in peripheral blood. Study results and limitations: Across healthy donors, higher total template counts meant significantly greater approximately 2-week count variance. Differentially abundant clones: about 1.2 between replicates, 16.4 at about two weeks, around 20 at four.

Sequencing was performed on blood. This chain connects TRBV29-1 to TRBJ1-1; maybe TRBD1 (6 bases). This receptor was taken from a person aged 18-70 years in good health. The CDR3 nucleotides are TGCAGCGCATCCCGCCAGGGGTCAGGGTTATACACTGAAGCTTTCTTT. Translation: CSASRQGSGLYTEAFF.